This note documents a single T cell receptor beta chain sequence. The record originates from a study of blood T cell repertoires in COVID-19. Sequenced by immunoSEQ multiplex PCR; TCRdb stores in-frame clones only, minus some. The data hold roughly 280,000 clones, with 89% observed a single time. Sequenced: peripheral blood. This receptor was obtained from a man in his fifties with acute or convalescent COVID-19.

Written as DNA, the CDR3 is TGTGCCGGCCGACCGGACATCTCTGGAAACACCATATATTTT. The encoded protein is CAGRPDISGNTIYF. The genes are TRBV2 and TRBJ1-3; the D gene is possibly TRBD1 (5 bases). V lost 11 bases, J lost 0 bases, and 14 bases lay in between. The germline V gene has CDR1 SNHLY and CDR2 FYNNEI. The CDR3 runs to 14 residues.